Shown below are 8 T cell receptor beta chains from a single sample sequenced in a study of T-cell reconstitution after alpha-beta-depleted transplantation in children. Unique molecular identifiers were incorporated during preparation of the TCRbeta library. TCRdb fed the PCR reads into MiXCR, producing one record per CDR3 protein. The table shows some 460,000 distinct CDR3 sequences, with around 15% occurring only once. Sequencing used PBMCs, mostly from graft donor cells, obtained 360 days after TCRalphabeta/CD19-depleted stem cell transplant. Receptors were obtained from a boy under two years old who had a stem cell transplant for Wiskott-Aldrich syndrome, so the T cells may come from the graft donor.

The CDR3 nucleotides are TGCGCCAGCAGCCAACTAGCGGGAGGCACAGATACGCAGTATTTT. Protein sequence: CASSQLAGGTDTQYF. The chain has TRBV5-1 and TRBJ2-3; 11 bases line up with TRBD2. Germline values: CDR1 SGHRS, CDR2 YFSETQ. The junction had 2 bases not matched to a gene; V was cut back by 4 bases and J by 1 base. The CDR3 runs to 15 residues.

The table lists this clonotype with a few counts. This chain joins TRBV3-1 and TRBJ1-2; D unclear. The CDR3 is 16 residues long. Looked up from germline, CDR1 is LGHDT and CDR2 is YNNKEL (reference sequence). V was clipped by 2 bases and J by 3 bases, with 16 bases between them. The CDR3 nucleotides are TGTGCCAGCAGCCAACAAAGAGGACTTCCGGACTATGGCTACACCTTC. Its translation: CASSQQRGLPDYGYTF.

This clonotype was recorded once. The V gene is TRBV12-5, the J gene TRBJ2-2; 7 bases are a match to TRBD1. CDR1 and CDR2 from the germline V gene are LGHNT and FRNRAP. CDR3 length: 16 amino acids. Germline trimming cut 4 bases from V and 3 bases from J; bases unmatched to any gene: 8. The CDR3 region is CASGSHKTGYTGELFF. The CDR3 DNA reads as TGTGCTAGTGGTTCACACAAGACAGGGTACACCGGGGAGCTGTTTTTT.

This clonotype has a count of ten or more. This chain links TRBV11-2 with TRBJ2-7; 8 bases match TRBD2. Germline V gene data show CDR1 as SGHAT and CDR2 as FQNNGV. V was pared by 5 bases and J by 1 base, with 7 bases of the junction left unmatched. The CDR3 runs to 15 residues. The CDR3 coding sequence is TGTGCCAGCAGCCCGGCCGGGGGGGGGTCCTACGAGCAGTACTTC. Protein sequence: CASSPAGGGSYEQYF.

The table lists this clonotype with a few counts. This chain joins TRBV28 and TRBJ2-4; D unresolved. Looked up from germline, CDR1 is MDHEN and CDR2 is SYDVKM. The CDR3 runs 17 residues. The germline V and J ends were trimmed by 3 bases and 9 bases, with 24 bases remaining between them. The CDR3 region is CASSFFTVLTFGGIQYF. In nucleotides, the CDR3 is TGTGCCAGCAGTTTCTTCACGGTCCTCACCTTTGGTGGCATTCAGTACTTC.

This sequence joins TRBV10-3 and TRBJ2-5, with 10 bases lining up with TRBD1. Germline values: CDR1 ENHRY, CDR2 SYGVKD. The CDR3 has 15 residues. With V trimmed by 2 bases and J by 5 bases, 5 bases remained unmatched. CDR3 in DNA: TGTGCCATCAGTGAGACGGGACAGGGGATGGAGACCCAGTACTTC. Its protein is CAISETGQGMETQYF.

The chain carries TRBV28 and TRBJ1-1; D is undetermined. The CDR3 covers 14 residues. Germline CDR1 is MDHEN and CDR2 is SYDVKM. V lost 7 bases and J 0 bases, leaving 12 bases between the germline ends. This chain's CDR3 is CASTFLMMNTEAFF. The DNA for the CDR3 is TGTGCCAGCACCTTTCTAATGATGAACACTGAAGCTTTCTTT.

The DNA of the CDR3 is TGCGCCAGCAGCTTGGAGGGGAGAGCTCAAAACATTCAGTACTTC. Encoded protein: CASSLEGRAQNIQYF. The V gene is TRBV5-1, the J gene TRBJ2-4, with D possibly called TRBD1 or TRBD2 (5 bases each). V lost 0 bases to trimming and J lost 5 bases, with 12 bases between them. The CDR3 is 15 amino acids. Germline V lookup: CDR1 SGHRS, CDR2 YFSETQ.